What follows are 18 T cell receptor beta chains derived from one specimen sequenced in a study of T cell responses to AZD1222 COVID-19 vaccine. Repertoires were generated with immunoSEQ multiplex PCR, while TCRdb's copy carries only in-frame clones and drops some. The table includes 180,000 or so clones, 90% to 95% detected once. Source: peripheral blood, taken on day 0 of AZD1222 vaccination. The source is an adult in good health.

This clone is a singleton in its sample. The chain carries TRBV12-3 or TRBV12-4 and TRBJ1-1; D not certain. The germline V and J ends were trimmed by 5 bases and 6 bases, with 13 bases remaining between them. This CDR3 has 13 amino acids. The CDR3 bases are TGTGCCAGCAGTAAGGACCAAATCGCTGAAGCTTTCTTT. Amino acids: CASSKDQIAEAFF.

Written as DNA, the CDR3 is TGTGCCAGTAGTTTACAGGGGGAAAGCACTGAAGCTTTCTTT. The encoded protein is CASSLQGESTEAFF. The V gene is TRBV19, the J gene TRBJ1-1; TRBD1 matches 8 bases. Germline-derived CDR1 and CDR2 are LNHDA and SQIVND (reference sequence). V lost 5 bases, J lost 4 bases, and 6 bases stayed unmatched. This CDR3 contains 14 residues. The full variable domain, with the rest looked up from reference TRBV19 and TRBJ1-1, is DGGITQSPKYLFRKEGQNVTLSCEQNLNHDAMYWYRQDPGQGLRLIYYSQIVNDFQKGDIAEGYSVSREKKESFPLTVTSAQKNPTAFYLCASSLQGESTEAFFGQGTRLTVV.

The gene calls are TRBV5-1 and TRBJ2-2; D is unresolved. V lost 2 bases, J lost 8 bases, and 7 bases lay in between. Per germline, CDR1 SGHRS and CDR2 YFSETQ. The CDR3 is 12 amino acids. Here the CDR3 reads CASSFSAGELFF. DNA for the CDR3: TGCGCCAGCAGCTTCTCCGCGGGGGAGCTGTTTTTT.

DNA of the CDR3: TGTGCCAGCAGCCCAACTAGCGGGGGATACAATGAGCAGTTCTTC. Its protein product is CASSPTSGGYNEQFF. The genes are TRBV6-5 and TRBJ2-1; 11 bases fit TRBD2. From germline, CDR1 is MNHEY and CDR2 SVGAGI. After removal of 6 bases from V and 4 bases from J, the junction contained 5 bases not matched to a gene. The CDR3 has 15 residues.

This clone is a singleton in its sample. The CDR3: CASSLVTGGQETQYF. CDR3 bases: TGTGCCAGCAGCTTAGTAACGGGGGGCCAAGAGACCCAGTACTTC. The V gene is TRBV11-2, the J gene TRBJ2-5; 7 bases are a match to TRBD2. The CDR3 runs 15 residues. Germline V gene data show CDR1 as SGHAT and CDR2 as FQNNGV. The J segment lost 1 base and the V segment lost 1 base, leaving 3 bases of the junction unmatched.

The chain joins TRBV18 to TRBJ1-1; D gene uncertain. V lost 3 bases to trimming and J lost 7 bases, with 18 bases between them. Per the germline V gene, CDR1 is KGHSH and CDR2 is LQKENI. The CDR3 spans 15 residues. The CDR3 is CASSPPGREWGEAFF. CDR3 nucleotides: TGTGCCAGCTCACCTCCCGGGAGAGAATGGGGTGAAGCTTTCTTT.

The chain couples TRBV19 to TRBJ1-1; a weak D match, TRBD1 (5 bases). The CDR3 spans 13 residues. The ends were cut back, 5 bases at V and 4 bases at J, with 11 bases in the middle. Per germline, CDR1 LNHDA and CDR2 SQIVND (reference sequence). This CDR3 reads CASSQGGATEAFF. CDR3 in DNA: TGTGCCAGTAGTCAGGGTGGTGCCACTGAAGCTTTCTTT.

V gene TRBV30 combines with J gene TRBJ1-5; D not certain. CDR3 length: 13 residues. Germline CDR1 is GTSNPN and CDR2 is SVGIG (reference sequence). Trimming took off 3 bases at V and 8 bases at J, with 14 bases between the two ends. CDR3: CAWRRSLGEPQHF. CDR3 DNA: TGTGCCTGGAGACGAAGTTTAGGTGAGCCCCAGCATTTT.

In this sample, this clone turned up once. The chain uses TRBV27 and TRBJ1-2, with D maybe TRBD1 (6 bases). In germline, CDR1 is MNHEY, CDR2 SMNVEV (reference sequence). The CDR3 is made up of 16 amino acids. Between the trimmed V and J ends, which lost 0 bases and 6 bases, there was a span of 17 bases. Written as DNA, the CDR3 is TGTGCCAGCAGTTTATCGAACAGGGTCAGATTAAATGGCTACACCTTC. Translated, it gives CASSLSNRVRLNGYTF.

V gene TRBV18 combines with J gene TRBJ1-1; TRBD1 might be the D (5 bases). The CDR3 sequence is 14 residues long. V dropped 0 bases and J dropped 3 bases, with 8 bases sitting between them. CDR1 and CDR2 (germline): KGHSH, LQKENI. The CDR3 sequence: CASSPPGEYTEAFF. For the CDR3, the DNA is TGTGCCAGCTCACCACCAGGGGAGTACACTGAAGCTTTCTTT.

V usage is TRBV7-9 and J usage is TRBJ2-2, with D perhaps being TRBD1 or TRBD2 (5 bases each). V lost 5 bases, J lost 5 bases, and 24 bases lay in between. The length of the CDR3 is 18 residues. Germline V gene data show CDR1 as SEHNR and CDR2 as FQNEAQ (reference sequence). For the CDR3, the DNA is TGTGCCAGCAGCCCGGGGCCGGGTCAACTACAACATACCGGGGAGCTGTTTTTT. Its protein is CASSPGPGQLQHTGELFF.

The V and J genes are TRBV6-5 and TRBJ1-1; D gene ambiguous. Germline V CDR1 and CDR2: MNHEY, SVGAGI. Trimming removed 0 bases from V and 5 bases from J, with 13 bases in between. The CDR3 has 15 residues. Here the CDR3 DNA reads TGTGCCAGCAGTTACTCGGTCATCGTAGGTACTGAAGCTTTCTTT. Translated: CASSYSVIVGTEAFF.

The chain uses TRBV6-2 or TRBV6-3 and TRBJ2-7; D is ambiguous. From germline, CDR1 is MNHEY and CDR2 SVGEGT. Trimming took off 2 bases at V and 0 bases at J, with 2 bases between the two ends. The CDR3 is 12 residues long. As DNA, the CDR3 is TGTGCCAGCAGTTACGTCTCCTACGAGCAGTACTTC. It translates to CASSYVSYEQYF.

The sample holds one count of this clone. The chain recombines TRBV5-1 with TRBJ2-7; possibly TRBD2 for D (6 bases). CDR1 is SGHRS, CDR2 YFSETQ, per germline. Trimming removed 2 bases at V and 3 bases at J, with 15 bases between. This CDR3 contains 15 residues. This CDR3 is CASSFGGDLGYEQYF. The CDR3 bases are TGCGCCAGCAGCTTTGGAGGGGACCTGGGCTACGAGCAGTACTTC. Full variable domain (missing parts from reference TRBV5-1 and TRBJ2-7): KAGVTQTPRYLIKTRGQQVTLSCSPISGHRSVSWYQQTPGQGLQFLFEYFSETQRNKGNFPGRFSGRQFSNSRSEMNVSTLELGDSALYLCASSFGGDLGYEQYFGPGTRLTVT.

The chain links TRBV4-1 to TRBJ1-1; 9 bases align to TRBD1. The length of the CDR3 is 18 residues. V shed 4 bases, J shed 3 bases, and the junction held 15 bases outside the gene matches. The V gene's germline CDR1 is MGHRA and CDR2 YSYEKL. The CDR3 loop is CASSRYLTGGPLDTEAFF. The CDR3 bases are TGCGCCAGCAGCCGGTATTTGACAGGGGGACCTTTGGACACTGAAGCTTTCTTT.

The genes are TRBV10-1 and TRBJ2-1; D unclear. The V gene's germline CDR1 is WNHNN and CDR2 SYGVQD (reference sequence). V lost 5 bases and J lost 7, with 6 bases in between. There are 11 residues in the CDR3. This CDR3 reads CASSSWNEQFF. Here the CDR3 DNA reads TGCGCCAGCAGTAGTTGGAATGAGCAGTTCTTC.

The V and J genes are TRBV7-9 and TRBJ2-1; D not certain. V dropped 2 bases and J dropped 6 bases, with 11 bases sitting between them. Germline CDR1 SEHNR, CDR2 FQNEAQ (reference sequence). The CDR3 sequence is 14 residues long. CDR3 nucleotide sequence: TGTGCCAGCAGCTTACTCCCGGGCTCCAATGAGCAGTTCTTC. Its translation: CASSLLPGSNEQFF.

The V and J genes are TRBV15 and TRBJ2-1; 9 bases agree with TRBD1. There are 16 residues in the CDR3. V trimming: 6 bases; J trimming: 2 bases; junction bases outside the gene matches: 8. Germline V gene lookup returns CDR1 LNHNV and CDR2 YYDKDF (reference sequence). The CDR3 coding sequence is TGTGCCACCAGTCCTACCGGGACAGGGACCTACAATGAGCAGTTCTTC. Translation gives CATSPTGTGTYNEQFF.